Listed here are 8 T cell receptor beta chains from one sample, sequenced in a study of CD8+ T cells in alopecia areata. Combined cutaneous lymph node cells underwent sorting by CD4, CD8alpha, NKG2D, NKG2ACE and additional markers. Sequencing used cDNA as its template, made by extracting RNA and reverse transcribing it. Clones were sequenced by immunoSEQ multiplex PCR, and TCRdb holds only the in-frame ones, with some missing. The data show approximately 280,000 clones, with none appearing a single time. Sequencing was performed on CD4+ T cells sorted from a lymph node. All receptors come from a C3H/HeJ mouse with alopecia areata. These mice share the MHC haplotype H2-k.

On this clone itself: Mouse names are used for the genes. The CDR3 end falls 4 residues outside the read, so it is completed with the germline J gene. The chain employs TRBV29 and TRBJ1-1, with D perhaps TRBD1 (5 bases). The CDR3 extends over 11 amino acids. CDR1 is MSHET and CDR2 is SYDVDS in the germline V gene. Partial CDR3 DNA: TGTGTTGGGAGGGGTGGCACA. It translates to CVGRGGT. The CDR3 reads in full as CVGRGGTEVFF.

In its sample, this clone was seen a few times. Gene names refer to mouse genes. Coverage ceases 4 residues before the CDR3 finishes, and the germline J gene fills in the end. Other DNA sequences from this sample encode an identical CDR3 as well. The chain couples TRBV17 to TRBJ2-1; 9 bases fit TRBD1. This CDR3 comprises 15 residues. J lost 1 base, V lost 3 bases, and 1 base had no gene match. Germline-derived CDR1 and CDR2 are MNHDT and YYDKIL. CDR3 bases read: TGTGCTAGCAGTAGCGGGACAGGGAACTATGCT. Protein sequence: CASSSGTGNYA. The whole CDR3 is CASSSGTGNYAEQFF. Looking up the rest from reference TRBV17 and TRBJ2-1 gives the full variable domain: DTTVKQNPRYKLARVGKPVNLICSQTMNHDTMYWYQKKPNQAPKLLLFYYDKILNREADTFEKFQSSRPNNSFCSLYIGSAGLEYSAMYLCASSSGTGNYAEQFFGPGTRLTVL.

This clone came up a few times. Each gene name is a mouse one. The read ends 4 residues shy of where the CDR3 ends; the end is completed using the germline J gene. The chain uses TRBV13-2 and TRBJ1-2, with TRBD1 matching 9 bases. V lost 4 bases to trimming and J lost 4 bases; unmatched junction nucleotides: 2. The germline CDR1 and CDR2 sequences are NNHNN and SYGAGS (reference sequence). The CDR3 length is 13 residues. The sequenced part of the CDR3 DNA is TGTGCCAGCGGTCGACAGGGGGGCTCC. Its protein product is CASGRQGGS. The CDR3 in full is CASGRQGGSDYTF.

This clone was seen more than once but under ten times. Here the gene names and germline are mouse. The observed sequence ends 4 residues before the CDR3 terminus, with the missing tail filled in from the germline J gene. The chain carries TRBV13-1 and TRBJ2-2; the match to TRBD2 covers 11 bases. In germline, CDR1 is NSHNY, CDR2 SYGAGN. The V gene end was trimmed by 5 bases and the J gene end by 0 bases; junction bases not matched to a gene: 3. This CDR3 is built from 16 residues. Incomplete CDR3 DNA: TGTGCCAGCAGGGGGACTGGGGGAACAAACACCGGG. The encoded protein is CASRGTGGTNTG. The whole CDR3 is CASRGTGGTNTGQLYF.

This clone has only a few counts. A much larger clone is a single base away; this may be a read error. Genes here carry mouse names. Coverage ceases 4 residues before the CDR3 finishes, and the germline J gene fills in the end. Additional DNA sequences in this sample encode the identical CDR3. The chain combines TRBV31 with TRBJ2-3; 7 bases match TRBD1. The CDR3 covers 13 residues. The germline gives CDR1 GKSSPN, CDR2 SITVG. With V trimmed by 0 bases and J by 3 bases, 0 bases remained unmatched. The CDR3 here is CAWSLQGAETLYF. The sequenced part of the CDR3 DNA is TGTGCCTGGAGTCTACAGGGGGCAGAA.

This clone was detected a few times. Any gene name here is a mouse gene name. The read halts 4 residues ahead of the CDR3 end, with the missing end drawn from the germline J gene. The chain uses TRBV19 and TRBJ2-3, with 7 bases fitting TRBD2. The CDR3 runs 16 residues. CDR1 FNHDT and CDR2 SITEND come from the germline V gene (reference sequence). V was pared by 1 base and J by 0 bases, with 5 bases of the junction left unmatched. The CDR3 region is CASSIRWGTSAETLYF. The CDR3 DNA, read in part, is TGTGCCAGCAGTATACGCTGGGGGACTAGTGCAGAA.

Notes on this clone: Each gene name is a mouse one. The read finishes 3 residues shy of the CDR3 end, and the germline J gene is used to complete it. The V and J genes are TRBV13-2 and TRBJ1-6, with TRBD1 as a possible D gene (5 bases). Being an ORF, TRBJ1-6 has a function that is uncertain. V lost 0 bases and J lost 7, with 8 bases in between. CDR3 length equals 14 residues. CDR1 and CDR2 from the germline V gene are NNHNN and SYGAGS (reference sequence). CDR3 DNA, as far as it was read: TGTGCCAGCGGTGATGGCAGGGTGAATTCGCCC. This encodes CASGDGRVNSP. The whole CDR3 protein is CASGDGRVNSPLYF.

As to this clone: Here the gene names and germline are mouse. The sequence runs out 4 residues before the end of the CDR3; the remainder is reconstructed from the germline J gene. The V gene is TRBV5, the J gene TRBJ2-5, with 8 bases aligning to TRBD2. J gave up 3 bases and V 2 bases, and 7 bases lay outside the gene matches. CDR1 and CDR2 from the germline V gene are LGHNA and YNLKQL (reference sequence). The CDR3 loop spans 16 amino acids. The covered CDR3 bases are TGTGCCAGCAGCCAACAATCAACTGGGGGACAAGAC. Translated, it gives CASSQQSTGGQD. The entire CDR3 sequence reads CASSQQSTGGQDTQYF.